The present T cell receptor beta chain was sequenced within a study of blood T cell repertoires in COVID-19. Study background: Spain, Italy and the United States supplied samples that represented acute and convalescent COVID-19. PBMCs, B-cell-depleted T cells, or T cells provided the cDNA or gDNA that made up the material.

Enrolment of Seattle patients took place during active infection, and they were followed longitudinally. Repertoires were generated with immunoSEQ multiplex PCR, while TCRdb's copy carries only in-frame clones and drops some. Counted here are about 110,000 clones, 60% to 85% occurring once; the ten biggest clones make up 6% to 6.5%. Source material: peripheral blood. The sequence was obtained from a man aged 80 or over with COVID-19, enrolled during active disease.

The CDR3 spells CASSYRDSSYNEQFF. The CDR3 DNA reads TGTGCCAGCAGTTACAGGGACAGCTCCTACAATGAGCAGTTCTTC. The chain couples TRBV6-5 to TRBJ2-1, with 7 bases lining up with TRBD1. CDR3 length equals 15 residues. CDR1 is MNHEY and CDR2 is SVGAGI in the germline V gene. The ends lost 2 bases at V and 0 bases at J; junction bases unmatched: 1.